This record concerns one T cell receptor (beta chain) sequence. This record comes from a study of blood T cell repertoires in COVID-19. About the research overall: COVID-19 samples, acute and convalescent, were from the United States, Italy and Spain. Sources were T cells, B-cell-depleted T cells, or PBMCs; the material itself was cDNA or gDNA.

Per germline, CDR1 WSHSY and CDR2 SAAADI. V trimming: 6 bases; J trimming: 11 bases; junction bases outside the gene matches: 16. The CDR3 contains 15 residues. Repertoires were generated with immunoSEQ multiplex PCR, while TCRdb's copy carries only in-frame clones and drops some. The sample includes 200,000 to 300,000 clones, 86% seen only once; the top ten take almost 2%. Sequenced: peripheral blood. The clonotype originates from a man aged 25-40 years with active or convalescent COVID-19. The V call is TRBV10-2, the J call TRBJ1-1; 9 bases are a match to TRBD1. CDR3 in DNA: TGCGCCAGCAGGACAACAGGGGGCGCCGGGGGTAAGGCTTTCTTT. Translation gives CASRTTGGAGGKAFF.